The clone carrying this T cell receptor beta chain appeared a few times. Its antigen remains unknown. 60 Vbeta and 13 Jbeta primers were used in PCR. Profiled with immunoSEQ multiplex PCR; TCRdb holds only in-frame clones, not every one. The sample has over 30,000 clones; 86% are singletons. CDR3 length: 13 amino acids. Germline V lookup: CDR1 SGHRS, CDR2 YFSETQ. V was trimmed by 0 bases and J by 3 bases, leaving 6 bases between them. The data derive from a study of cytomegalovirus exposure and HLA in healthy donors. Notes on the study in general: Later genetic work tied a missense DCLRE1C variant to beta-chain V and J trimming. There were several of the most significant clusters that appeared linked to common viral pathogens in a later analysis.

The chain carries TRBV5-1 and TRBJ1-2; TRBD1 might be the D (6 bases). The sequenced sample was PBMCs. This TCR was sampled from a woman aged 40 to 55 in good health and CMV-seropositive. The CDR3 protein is CASSLEGDYGYTF. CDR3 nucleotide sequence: TGCGCCAGCAGCTTGGAGGGGGACTATGGCTACACCTTC. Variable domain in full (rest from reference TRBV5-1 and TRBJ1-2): KAGVTQTPRYLIKTRGQQVTLSCSPISGHRSVSWYQQTPGQGLQFLFEYFSETQRNKGNFPGRFSGRQFSNSRSEMNVSTLELGDSALYLCASSLEGDYGYTFGSGTRLTVV.